Only one count was recorded for the clone carrying this T cell receptor (beta chain). What it binds is unknown. Repertoires were generated with immunoSEQ multiplex PCR, while TCRdb's copy carries only in-frame clones and drops some. The repertoire holds about 150,000 clones, with roughly 92% as singletons. This record comes from a study of T cell responses to AZD1222 COVID-19 vaccine. Study-wide results and limits: White British people made up most donors, females outnumbered males, and clonal diversity was possibly underestimated. Spike-specific TCR breadth rose after two AZD1222 doses, and depth rose as well.

This sequence originates from an adult in good health. Material: peripheral blood, obtained on day 0 of AZD1222 vaccination.

The CDR3, as DNA: TGTGCCAGCAGCCGATATCAGGGGCCGAATTACAATGAGCAGTTCTTC. As protein: CASSRYQGPNYNEQFF. This rearrangement joins TRBV5-4 to TRBJ2-1, with TRBD1 as a possible D gene (6 bases). The V gene lost 4 bases and the J gene lost 4 bases, with 18 bases spanning the gap. CDR1 and CDR2 (germline): SGHNT, YYREEE (reference sequence). The CDR3 extends over 16 amino acids.